This T cell receptor beta chain appears in the sequencing data of a study of T cell responses to AZD1222 COVID-19 vaccine. Assay used: immunoSEQ multiplex PCR; TCRdb lists only in-frame clones, some missing. The sample includes roughly 140,000 clones, around nine tenths of them seen just once. This CDR3 contains 15 residues. Germline V gene data show CDR1 as MNHEY and CDR2 as SMNVEV (reference sequence). The V end lost 5 bases, the J end lost 5 bases, and 16 bases lay between the germline ends. Specimen: peripheral blood, collected on day 0 of AZD1222 vaccination. The clonotype was recovered from an adult in good health. The chain recombines TRBV27 with TRBJ2-4; the D call may be TRBD1 or TRBD2 (5 bases each). CDR3 nucleotide sequence: TGTGCCAGCAGTGCAGGGCCCTCTAGCCAAAACATTCAGTACTTC. This gives the protein CASSAGPSSQNIQYF.